These 7 T cell receptor beta chains came from one sample sequenced in a study of graft-versus-host responses after intestinal transplantation. Antigen specificity for these receptors is unknown. TCRdb's copy holds only in-frame clones and misses some; the assay was immunoSEQ multiplex PCR. The sample includes about 110,000 clones, more than 80% of them seen just once. Source: unstimulated CD4+ T cells sorted from spleen or lymph node cells, taken before transplant. The receptors come from a human donor who was the organ donor for an intestinal transplant.

V usage is TRBV7-2 and J usage is TRBJ2-1; weak D call: TRBD1 (5 bases). Trimming took 5 bases from V and 15 from J, leaving 20 bases between them. The CDR3 is made up of 13 amino acids. From germline, CDR1 is SGHTA and CDR2 FQGNSA. CDR3 in DNA: TGTGCCAGCAGCCCCCGTCTAGGGGAACACCCGTTCTTC. It translates to CASSPRLGEHPFF. Based on the CDR3 plus reference TRBV7-2 and TRBJ2-1, the full variable domain is GAGVSQSPSNKVTEKGKDVELRCDPISGHTALYWYRQSLGQGLEFLIYFQGNSAPDKSGLPSDRFSAERTGGSVSTLTIQRTQQEDSAVYLCASSPRLGEHPFFGPGTRLTVL.

This chain joins TRBV30 and TRBJ1-1; D unresolved. CDR1 GTSNPN and CDR2 SVGIG come from the germline V gene (reference sequence). V lost 3 bases to trimming and J lost 5 bases, with 7 bases between them. This CDR3 has 11 amino acids. DNA for the CDR3: TGTGCCTGGAGAGTGGAAACTGAAGCTTTCTTT. This encodes CAWRVETEAFF. The variable domain in full, with the rest retrieved from reference TRBV30 and TRBJ1-1, is SQTIHQWPATLVQPVGSPLSLECTVEGTSNPNLYWYRQAAGRGLQLLFYSVGIGQISSEVPQNLSASRPQDRQFILSSKKLLLSDSGFYLCAWRVETEAFFGQGTRLTVV.

The chain couples TRBV7-9 to TRBJ2-1; TRBD2 matches at 7 bases. CDR1 and CDR2 from the germline V gene are SEHNR and FQNEAQ (reference sequence). The CDR3 is made up of 16 amino acids. Losses at the gene ends were 5 bases for V and 4 bases for J; bases not matched to a gene: 11. DNA for the CDR3: TGTGCCAGCAGCGAAGGGGCTAGCGGAAGGTACAATGAGCAGTTCTTC. Residues: CASSEGASGRYNEQFF.

This rearrangement joins TRBV7-9 to TRBJ1-4, with TRBD1 matching 8 bases. The CDR3 spans 19 residues. V trimming: 2 bases; J trimming: 8 bases; junction bases outside the gene matches: 19. The germline gives CDR1 SEHNR, CDR2 FQNEAQ (reference sequence). In DNA, the CDR3 is TGTGCCAGCAGCTTAAATTCAGGGGCAGGGGGCGCTTCACGGGAAAAACTGTTTTTT. It codes for CASSLNSGAGGASREKLFF.

V gene TRBV18 combines with J gene TRBJ2-1; D is uncertain. The CDR3 covers 14 residues. Per the germline V gene, CDR1 is KGHSH and CDR2 is LQKENI. V gave up 0 bases and J gave up 5 bases, with 8 bases separating them. The CDR3, as DNA: TGTGCCAGCTCACCACCTGCGGCAGACAATGAGCAGTTCTTC. This sequence encodes CASSPPAADNEQFF.

The chain uses TRBV30 and TRBJ2-3; 13 positions match TRBD2. The CDR3 contains 17 residues. CDR1 GTSNPN and CDR2 SVGIG come from the germline V gene (reference sequence). With 0 bases clipped from V and 4 bases from J, the junction kept 7 bases outside the gene matches. As DNA, the CDR3 is TGTGCCTGGAGTGTACGTAGGACTAGCGGGAGTCCAGATACGCAGTATTTT. Protein product: CAWSVRRTSGSPDTQYF.

The chain employs TRBV4-3 and TRBJ2-1; D call uncertain. V was clipped by 0 bases and J by 6 bases, with 15 bases between them. Germline values: CDR1 LGHNA, CDR2 YSLEER. CDR3 size: 16 residues. CDR3 nucleotides: TGCGCCAGCAGCCAAGATTTTTCTGGAGACCTCAATGAGCAGTTCTTC. It codes for CASSQDFSGDLNEQFF.